This note documents a single T cell receptor (beta chain) sequence. A much bigger clone sits one base away, suggesting this may be a read error. RNA transcripts yielded amplified TCR beta CDR3 regions. First-round RT-PCR targeting the TCR CDR3 was performed with the HTBI primer set. TCRdb recomputed calls from the multiplex PCR reads with MiXCR, one row per CDR3 protein. The sample records 600,000 to 700,000 distinct CDR3 sequences, 45% being singletons. These data are taken from a study of T cells in Graves' hyperthyroidism and ophthalmopathy. The CDR3 is made up of 12 amino acids. The V gene lost 8 bases and the J gene lost 4 bases, with 11 bases spanning the gap. Germline CDR1 is SNHLY and CDR2 is FYNNEI.

Sequencing used peripheral blood or thyroid tissue (not recorded which). This chain connects TRBV2 to TRBJ1-2; no definite D call. The sequence was obtained from an adult man with Graves' disease, either hyperthyroidism or ophthalmopathy (not recorded which). This CDR3 reads CASFLGSYGYTF. CDR3 DNA sequence: TGTGCCAGCTTTCTCGGGAGCTATGGCTACACCTTC.